The 2 T cell receptor beta chains below were found in one sample sequenced in a study of identical twins. One entry per CDR3 protein results from TCRdb running MiXCR on the 5' RACE reads. The profile shows about 530,000 distinct CDR3 sequences, 13% to 15% of them singletons. The sample was also reused in another study, on yellow fever vaccine responses in identical twins.

Material: CD4+ T cells sorted from blood. These receptor sequences come from a woman aged 18-29 years in good health.

This clonotype was seen many times. The chain combines TRBV2 with TRBJ2-1, with D maybe TRBD1 (5 bases). The CDR3 runs to 12 residues. The germline V and J ends were trimmed by 3 bases and 9 bases, with 9 bases remaining between them. Per the germline V gene, CDR1 is SNHLY and CDR2 is FYNNEI. The CDR3 coding sequence is TGTGCCAGCAGTGACCCCAGGGTTGAGCAGTTCTTC. It encodes CASSDPRVEQFF.

This clonotype was picked up a small number of times. The DNA of the CDR3 is TGTGCCAGCAGCGTAGGTGGGATCTATGGCTACACCTTC. The encoded protein is CASSVGGIYGYTF. The V call is TRBV9, the J call TRBJ1-2; D is unclear. V lost 0 bases and J 4 bases, leaving 7 bases between the germline ends. Germline CDR1 SGDLS, CDR2 YYNGEE. The CDR3 covers 13 residues.